A single TCR beta chain is shown here with its context. The sample originates from a study of T cell changes during pregnancy in multiple sclerosis. Sequenced by immunoSEQ multiplex PCR; TCRdb stores in-frame clones only, minus some. The sample has some 64,000 clones, 75% to 95% seen once; the top ten hold about 2.3%. Trimming removed 4 bases from V and 6 bases from J; junction bases left unmatched: 9. The CDR3 contains 15 residues. The germline gives CDR1 WSHSY, CDR2 SAAADI. The input for sequencing was peripheral blood, taken in the first trimester of pregnancy. The rearrangement uses TRBV10-2 and TRBJ1-5; 7 nucleotides agree with TRBD1. The clonotype comes from a female donor with multiple sclerosis, enrolled in a pregnancy study. CDR3 protein: CASSGSTGTGQPQHF. The CDR3 nucleotides are TGCGCCAGCAGTGGTTCGACAGGGACCGGTCAGCCCCAGCATTTT.